The clone carrying this T cell receptor (beta chain) came up once. Repertoires were generated with immunoSEQ multiplex PCR, while TCRdb's copy carries only in-frame clones and drops some. This table holds just under 300,000 clones, approximately 86% found once. This specimen comes from a study of blood T cell repertoires in COVID-19. Study information: Sample material is recorded as cDNA or gDNA derived from T cells, B-cell-depleted T cells, or PBMCs.

What was sequenced was peripheral blood. The receptor comes from a man between 70 and 80 years old with acute or convalescent COVID-19.

CDR3 in amino acids: CSPPRPQDEKLFF. In DNA, the CDR3 is TGCAGCCCCCCCCGGCCTCAGGATGAAAAACTGTTTTTT. The chain joins TRBV29-1 to TRBJ1-4; D gene uncertain. The CDR3 has 13 residues. The germline CDR1 and CDR2 sequences are SQVTM and ANQGSEA. The V gene lost 8 bases and the J gene lost 6 bases, with 16 bases spanning the gap.